The next 25 T cell receptor beta chains were all read from a single sample in a study of cytomegalovirus exposure and HLA in healthy donors. PCR was performed using 60 Vbeta and 13 Jbeta primers. Sequenced by immunoSEQ multiplex PCR; TCRdb stores in-frame clones only, minus some. The repertoire has almost 200,000 clones, 79% of them found once; the top ten carry under 4.5%. Sequenced sample: PBMCs. The receptors stem from a woman aged 25-40 years in good health and CMV-seropositive.

V gene TRBV7-2 combines with J gene TRBJ2-7; 7 positions agree with TRBD1. The CDR3 spans 12 residues. Germline values: CDR1 SGHTA, CDR2 FQGNSA. The J segment lost 6 bases and the V segment lost 5 bases, leaving 4 bases of the junction unmatched. The DNA of the CDR3 is TGTGCCAGCAGCCGACAGGGTGGCGAGCAGTACTTC. It specifies CASSRQGGEQYF.

This clone was seen just once. J is TRBJ2-6 and V is TRBV11-3; no clear D. The CDR3 runs to 18 residues. V was trimmed by 4 bases and J by 0 bases, leaving 16 bases between them. Germline V gives CDR1 SGHNT, CDR2 YENEEA. The CDR3 loop reads CASSSYDNQYSGANVLTF. CDR3 coding DNA: TGTGCCAGCAGCTCCTATGACAACCAGTACTCTGGGGCCAACGTCCTGACTTTC.

The gene calls are TRBV11-2 and TRBJ2-7; 7 nucleotides agree with TRBD2. V dropped 3 bases and J dropped 6; count of bases not matched to a gene: 2. CDR3 length: 12 amino acids. Germline V gene data show CDR1 as SGHAT and CDR2 as FQNNGV. The CDR3 spells CASSFGGSEQYF. CDR3 coding DNA: TGTGCCAGCAGCTTCGGCGGGAGCGAGCAGTACTTC. Variable domain in full (rest from reference TRBV11-2 and TRBJ2-7): EAGVAQSPRYKIIEKRQSVAFWCNPISGHATLYWYQQILGQGPKLLIQFQNNGVVDDSQLPKDRFSAERLKGVDSTLKIQPAKLEDSAVYLCASSFGGSEQYFGPGTRLTVT.

The rearrangement links TRBV4-1 to TRBJ1-1, with D uncertain. Germline CDR1 and CDR2: MGHRA and YSYEKL. V lost 4 bases and J lost 5, with 20 bases in between. CDR3 length: 16 residues. Written as DNA, the CDR3 is TGCGCCAGCAGCCCCCTTCAAGCCCTGGAGTGGACTGAAGCTTTCTTT. The encoded protein is CASSPLQALEWTEAFF.

The chain joins TRBV29-1 to TRBJ2-3; 9 positions match TRBD1. Germline V gene data show CDR1 as SQVTM and CDR2 as ANQGSEA. The CDR3 length is 13 residues. The J segment lost 6 bases and the V segment lost 5 bases, leaving 6 bases of the junction unmatched. This chain's CDR3 is CSVLGTGRDTQYF. CDR3 DNA: TGCAGCGTTTTGGGGACAGGGAGGGATACGCAGTATTTT.

The chain is built from TRBV6-6 and TRBJ1-5; D unresolved. Germline CDR1 reads MNHNY; CDR2 reads SVGAGI (reference sequence). Trimming took off 5 bases at V and 2 bases at J, with 16 bases between the two ends. The CDR3 contains 16 residues. The CDR3 sequence: CASSPPLGSGNQPQHF. The CDR3 DNA reads as TGTGCCAGCAGTCCCCCTCTTGGGAGTGGCAATCAGCCCCAGCATTTT.

The chain carries TRBV27 and TRBJ2-2; 7 nucleotides match TRBD1. V lost 8 bases, J lost 6 bases, and 12 bases stayed unmatched. Germline assignment: CDR1 MNHEY and CDR2 SMNVEV (reference sequence). This CDR3 spans 15 amino acids. The CDR3 nucleotides are TGTGCCAGCGGCCCCTGGCAGGGGGTACCCGGGGAGCTGTTTTTT. It translates to CASGPWQGVPGELFF.

The rearrangement links TRBV1 to TRBJ2-7; TRBD2 is the table's D call, not checked against the DNA. TRBV1 is a listed pseudogene. The CDR3 loop spans 16 amino acids. DNA of the CDR3: TGCACCAGCAGCCAAGATTCCAGCGGGGATTCCTACGAGCAGTACTTC. Translated: CTSSQDSSGDSYEQYF.

The rearrangement links TRBV30 to TRBJ2-1; D is possibly TRBD2 (6 bases). CDR1 is GTSNPN and CDR2 is SVGIG in the germline V gene (reference sequence). Between the trimmed V and J ends, which lost 1 base and 5 bases, there was a span of 12 bases. This CDR3 region has 14 residues. The CDR3 coding sequence is TGTGCCTGGAGTGGATTAGCGGAAAACAATGAGCAGTTCTTC. This translates into CAWSGLAENNEQFF.

The genes are TRBV6-5 and TRBJ2-7; 7 positions agree with TRBD2. The CDR3 spans 15 residues. V dropped 6 bases and J dropped 5; count of bases not matched to a gene: 13. The germline CDR1 and CDR2 sequences are MNHEY and SVGAGI. CDR3 sequence reads: CASSPLSAGANEQYF. CDR3 DNA sequence: TGTGCCAGCAGCCCCCTCTCGGCGGGAGCGAACGAGCAGTACTTC.

This clone appeared a few times. V is TRBV6-5 and J is TRBJ2-1, with 15 bases lining up with TRBD2. In germline, CDR1 is MNHEY, CDR2 SVGAGI. Trimming at V came to 5 bases and at J to 7 bases, leaving 3 bases not matched to a gene. The CDR3 sequence is 15 residues long. DNA for the CDR3: TGTGCCAGCAGTCTCGGACTAGCGGGAGGGAATGAGCAGTTCTTC. Translation gives CASSLGLAGGNEQFF.

The V gene is TRBV7-9, the J gene TRBJ2-7; 9 positions match TRBD1. The germline V gene has CDR1 SEHNR and CDR2 FQNEAQ (reference sequence). Unmatched junction bases numbered 17, after V lost 5 bases and J lost 3 bases. This CDR3 region has 18 residues. Here the CDR3 DNA reads TGTGCCAGCAGCCGAGCGCTGGGTTACGGGACAGGGATCTACGAGCAGTACTTC. The encoded protein is CASSRALGYGTGIYEQYF.

The chain carries TRBV4-2 and TRBJ1-2; 9 positions agree with TRBD1. The CDR3 covers 16 residues. Trimming removed 0 bases from V and 1 base from J; junction bases left unmatched: 3. The germline gives CDR1 LGHNA, CDR2 YNFKEQ. CDR3 coding DNA: TGTGCCAGCAGCCAAGAACCGACAGGGGGTAACTATGGCTACACCTTC. As protein: CASSQEPTGGNYGYTF.

The chain is built from TRBV5-4 and TRBJ2-3; D uncertain. V lost 4 bases and J 0 bases, leaving 12 bases between the germline ends. Germline lookup yields CDR1 SGHNT and CDR2 YYREEE (reference sequence). The CDR3 extends over 15 amino acids. The CDR3 nucleotides are TGTGCCAGCAGCCGCCTACTGACTAGCACAGATACGCAGTATTTT. It is translated as CASSRLLTSTDTQYF.

V and J are TRBV10-3 and TRBJ1-2, with D tentatively TRBD1 (5 bases). Germline CDR1 is ENHRY and CDR2 is SYGVKD. Between the trimmed V and J ends, which lost 6 bases and 8 bases, there was a span of 19 bases. The CDR3 has 14 amino acids. The chain's CDR3 is CAISGTGLGIGYTF. CDR3 coding DNA: TGTGCCATCAGCGGGACGGGACTGGGGATCGGCTACACCTTC.

The table lists this clone with a few counts. The rearrangement joins TRBV11-3 to TRBJ2-7, with TRBD2 as a possible D gene (6 bases). This CDR3 comprises 14 residues. Trimming cost V 2 bases and J 7 bases, with 15 bases left between them. In germline, CDR1 is SGHNT, CDR2 YENEEA. The CDR3 DNA sequence: TGTGCCAGCAGCTTAATCCTCGGAGGGGTGGAGCAGTACTTC. Protein product: CASSLILGGVEQYF.

The CDR3 coding sequence is TGTGCCAGCAGGGGGACTAGCGGGAGGTTTAAAAGCTCCTACAATGAGCAGTTCTTC. As protein: CASRGTSGRFKSSYNEQFF. The genes are TRBV11-3 and TRBJ2-1, with 15 bases lining up with TRBD2. After removal of 6 bases from V and 0 bases from J, the junction contained 9 bases not matched to a gene. The CDR3 sequence is 19 residues long. Germline V gene lookup returns CDR1 SGHNT and CDR2 YENEEA.

The CDR3 nucleotides are TGTGCCAGCAGCCCCCCAGGGGCCGTGAACAATGAGCAGTTCTTC. Translated, it gives CASSPPGAVNNEQFF. The gene calls are TRBV7-9 and TRBJ2-1; a possible D gene is TRBD1 (6 bases). The CDR3 has 15 amino acids. Germline CDR1 and CDR2: SEHNR and FQNEAQ (reference sequence). V lost 5 bases to trimming and J lost 5 bases, with 16 bases between them.

The CDR3 protein is CASSPRQGSYEQYF. As DNA, the CDR3 is TGTGCCAGCAGCCCCCGACAGGGTTCCTACGAGCAGTACTTC. The J gene is TRBJ2-7, the V gene TRBV9, with 7 bases lining up with TRBD1. This CDR3 contains 14 residues. Germline lookup yields CDR1 SGDLS and CDR2 YYNGEE. Trimming at V came to 4 bases and at J to 1 base, leaving 5 bases not matched to a gene.

J is TRBJ1-2 and V is TRBV10-3; 7 nucleotides agree with TRBD1. The CDR3 totals 12 residues. CDR1 and CDR2 (germline): ENHRY, SYGVKD. V shed 6 bases and J 3 bases; nucleotides not matched to a gene: 1. The CDR3 DNA reads as TGTGCCATCAGAGGACAGGACTATGGCTACACCTTC. This codes for CAIRGQDYGYTF.

This sequence joins TRBV6-5 and TRBJ1-5; tentatively, D is TRBD1 (6 bases). The CDR3 covers 15 residues. The germline CDR1 and CDR2 sequences are MNHEY and SVGAGI. Trimming shortened V by 6 bases and J by 3 bases, and 15 bases separated the two germline ends. The CDR3 spells CASRQGGSYNQPQHF. The CDR3 DNA reads TGTGCCAGCAGACAGGGAGGGAGTTACAATCAGCCCCAGCATTTT.

The V gene is TRBV7-2, the J gene TRBJ1-3; the D is unclear. The CDR3 has 14 residues. Germline V gives CDR1 SGHTA, CDR2 FQGNSA. Trimming left V 5 bases short and J 4 bases short, with 12 bases between. CDR3 protein: CASSLRGEGNTIYF. CDR3 nucleotide sequence: TGTGCCAGCAGCCTTCGGGGTGAAGGAAACACCATATATTTT.

This clone was observed a few times. The chain is built from TRBV10-3 and TRBJ1-5; 7 nucleotides agree with TRBD1. This CDR3 has 15 amino acids. The germline CDR1 and CDR2 sequences are ENHRY and SYGVKD. Losses at the gene ends were 3 bases for V and 1 base for J; bases not matched to a gene: 3. The CDR3 DNA is TGTGCCATCAGTGAAAGGGGGCAGAGCAATCAGCCCCAGCATTTT. Translation: CAISERGQSNQPQHF.

The chain is built from TRBV25-1 and TRBJ2-7; TRBD1 is a possible D gene (6 bases). Deletions cut 5 bases from V and 4 bases from J, with 15 bases between. The CDR3 runs 14 residues. The germline CDR1 and CDR2 sequences are MGHDK and SYGVNS. CDR3 in amino acids: CASSNTGILYEQYF. The CDR3, as DNA: TGTGCCAGCAGTAACACAGGGATACTTTACGAGCAGTACTTC.

The V gene is TRBV27, the J gene TRBJ1-2; the D gene is possibly TRBD1 (6 bases). The germline V and J ends were trimmed by 1 base and 5 bases, with 11 bases remaining between them. CDR3 length equals 14 residues. The germline V gene encodes CDR1 MNHEY and CDR2 SMNVEV (reference sequence). The CDR3 DNA reads TGTGCCAGCAGTTTATGGGGGGGGGCGTATGGCTACACCTTC. Its translation: CASSLWGGAYGYTF.